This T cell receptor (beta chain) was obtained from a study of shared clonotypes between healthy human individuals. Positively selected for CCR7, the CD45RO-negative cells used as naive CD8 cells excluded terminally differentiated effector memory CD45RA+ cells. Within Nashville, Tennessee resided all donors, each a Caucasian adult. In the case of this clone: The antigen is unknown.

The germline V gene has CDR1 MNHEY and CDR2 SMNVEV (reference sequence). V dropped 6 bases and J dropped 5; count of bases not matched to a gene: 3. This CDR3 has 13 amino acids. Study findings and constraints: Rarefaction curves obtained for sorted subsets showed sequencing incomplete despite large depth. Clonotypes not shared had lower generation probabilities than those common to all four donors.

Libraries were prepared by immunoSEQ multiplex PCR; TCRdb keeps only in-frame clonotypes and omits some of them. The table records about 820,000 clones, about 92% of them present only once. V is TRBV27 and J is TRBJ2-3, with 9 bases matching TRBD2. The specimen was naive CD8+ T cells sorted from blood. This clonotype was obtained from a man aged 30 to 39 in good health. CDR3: CASSGTSLDTQYF. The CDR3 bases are TGTGCCAGCAGCGGGACTAGCCTAGATACGCAGTATTTT.